The source of this T cell receptor beta chain is a study of post-analysis software for immune sequencing data. The wider study: Patients with relapsing-remitting, secondary progressive and progressive-relapsing multiple sclerosis courses were all represented. Findings and limits, study-wide: Among a few TRBV segments more frequent in patients than controls were TRBV5-6, TRBV5-1 and TRBV20-1. Controls significantly exceeded multiple sclerosis patients in normalized Chao1 diversity. Strong co-clustering by F measure linked samples that shared a preparation batch.

Trimming took 4 bases from V and 0 from J; bases not matched to a gene: 5. The CDR3 runs to 16 residues. The germline gives CDR1 ENHRY, CDR2 SYGVKD. Carried by the TCR beta cDNA libraries were unique molecular identifiers. Input of roughly 0.95 to 11 million T cells yielded roughly 0.5 million cDNA molecules. TCRdb used MiXCR to reprocess the PCR reads, holding one entry per CDR3 protein. The data contain about 820,000 distinct CDR3 sequences, approximately 57% of them singletons. This clonotype was seen only a few times. Its antigen is undetermined. The specimen sequenced was blood. The rearrangement links TRBV10-3 to TRBJ2-1, with 8 bases that match TRBD2. The sequence was collected from a girl aged 5-17 years with multiple sclerosis. CDR3 sequence: CAISGRLAGSYNEQFF. The CDR3 region has the DNA TGTGCCATCAGTGGGCGGCTAGCGGGCTCCTACAATGAGCAGTTCTTC.